This T cell receptor (beta chain) was documented in a study of CD8 T cells in Susac syndrome. Reverse transcription used about 0.45 to 1 ug RNA and random hexamers. Amplification of TCR beta CDR3 by immunoSEQ multiplex PCR spanned 54 Vbeta and 13 Jbeta. TCRdb re-called the immunoSEQ multiplex PCR reads through MiXCR, storing one row per CDR3 protein. The data show nearly 200,000 distinct CDR3 sequences, roughly 96% seen once. The CDR3 spans 12 residues. Germline lookup yields CDR1 GTSNPN and CDR2 SVGIG (reference sequence). Trimming stripped 6 bases from V and 1 base from J, with 9 bases between. The rearrangement joins TRBV30 to TRBJ1-1, with D unclear. This clonotype was obtained from a human donor with multiple sclerosis. Input material: CD4+ T cells from PBMCs. CDR3 residues: CACAQTNTEAFF. The CDR3 nucleotides are TGTGCCTGTGCCCAAACGAACACTGAAGCTTTCTTT.